This TCR beta chain was obtained from a study of CD8 T cells in ankylosing spondylitis. Study outcomes and limitations: Significantly higher representation of disease-linked clones was reported for matched ankylosing spondylitis synovial fluid. Clones linked to disease, bearing a CD8+ phenotype, were relatively rare in peripheral blood. Previous work reported some of these motif variants in the synovial fluid and blood of reactive arthritis.

V lost 0 bases and J lost 5; bases outside the gene matches: 8. Germline V gene data show CDR1 as MGHRA and CDR2 as YSYEKL. The CDR3 spans 17 residues. Of note for this clonotype: Its antigen is currently unknown.

TCR beta libraries were made by quantitative 5'-RACE with molecular barcodes. TCRdb recomputed calls from the 5' RACE reads with MiXCR, one row per CDR3 protein. The table has around 150,000 distinct CDR3 sequences, roughly 44% seen once. The gene calls are TRBV4-1 and TRBJ2-2; TRBD1 agrees at 8 bases. The sample taken for sequencing was synovial fluid, either unsorted or a sorted T cell fraction (not recorded which). The TCR comes from a male donor with ankylosing spondylitis. The CDR3 region is CASSQEGDRGGTGELFF. CDR3 bases: TGCGCCAGCAGCCAAGAAGGAGACAGGGGTGGTACCGGGGAGCTGTTTTTT.